The 8 T cell receptor beta chains in this list originate from one sample, sequenced in a study of cytomegalovirus exposure and HLA in healthy donors. The PCR had 60 Vbeta and 13 Jbeta primers. Using immunoSEQ multiplex PCR, the repertoire was profiled, and TCRdb retains in-frame clones only, with some absent. Of about 100,000 clones in the sample, around 74% were seen once. The sequencing input was PBMCs. Source of these receptors: a woman in her 40s in good health and CMV-seropositive.

This clone came up a few times. This chain links TRBV29-1 with TRBJ2-1; D possibly corresponds to TRBD2 (6 bases). The germline gives CDR1 SQVTM, CDR2 ANQGSEA. The V and J ends lost 3 bases and 11 bases respectively, with 17 bases between them. The CDR3 runs 13 residues. The CDR3 sequence is CSVENYSGPKQFF. The CDR3 DNA follows: TGCAGCGTTGAGAATTACAGCGGGCCTAAGCAGTTCTTC.

This clone was seen once. J is TRBJ2-7 and V is TRBV7-2; 7 nucleotides agree with TRBD2. V was clipped by 5 bases and J by 2 bases; unmatched bases: 15. The CDR3 covers 17 residues. The germline V gene encodes CDR1 SGHTA and CDR2 FQGNSA. In DNA, the CDR3 is TGTGCCAGCAGCCGGGCGGCAGATGGGGGGGATCCCTACGAGCAGTACTTC. Its protein is CASSRAADGGDPYEQYF.

J is TRBJ2-1 and V is TRBV29-1, with D possibly being TRBD2 (5 bases). CDR1 and CDR2 (germline): SQVTM, ANQGSEA. V shed 6 bases and J shed 8 bases, with 11 bases lying between them. This CDR3 is 11 amino acids long. CDR3 sequence reads: CSVVDGDEQFF. The CDR3 coding sequence is TGCAGCGTCGTCGACGGGGATGAGCAGTTCTTC.

The chain carries TRBV9 and TRBJ2-1; 9 nucleotides agree with TRBD2. Germline V lookup: CDR1 SGDLS, CDR2 YYNGEE. The V gene end was trimmed by 0 bases and the J gene end by 4 bases; junction bases not matched to a gene: 2. The CDR3 loop spans 15 amino acids. This CDR3 reads CASSVAAGGYNEQFF. CDR3 DNA: TGTGCCAGCAGCGTAGCAGCGGGGGGTTACAATGAGCAGTTCTTC.

Regarding this clone: The sample contains more than one DNA sequence encoding this CDR3. V usage is TRBV7-3 and J usage is TRBJ1-1; weak D call: TRBD1 (5 bases). The V and J ends lost 4 bases and 1 base respectively, with 7 bases between them. Germline V gene sequence: CDR1 SGHTA, CDR2 FQGTGA. CDR3 length: 13 residues. The DNA of the CDR3 is TGTGCCAGCAGCTCGGGGGGGAACACTGAAGCTTTCTTT. Amino acids: CASSSGGNTEAFF.

V usage is TRBV5-4 and J usage is TRBJ2-3, with TRBD2 matching 10 bases. CDR3 length: 16 amino acids. Germline CDR1 is SGHNT and CDR2 is YYREEE (reference sequence). Trimming took 1 base from V and 1 from J; bases not matched to a gene: 3. The CDR3 protein is CASSLYSGGRTDTQYF. CDR3 in DNA: TGTGCCAGCAGCTTGTATAGCGGGGGGCGCACAGATACGCAGTATTTT.

This clone showed up just once. The rearrangement joins TRBV12-5 to TRBJ1-3, with D uncertain. CDR1 is LGHNT and CDR2 is FRNRAP in the germline V gene. The length of the CDR3 is 14 residues. The V and J ends lost 3 bases and 4 bases respectively, with 10 bases between them. The CDR3 region has the DNA TGTGCTAGTGGTTTTGGGCAACACGGAAACACCATATATTTT. Protein sequence: CASGFGQHGNTIYF. The full variable domain, completed using reference TRBV12-5 and TRBJ1-3, is DARVTQTPRHKVTEMGQEVTMRCQPILGHNTVFWYRQTMMQGLELLAYFRNRAPLDDSGMPKDRFSAEMPDATLATLKIQPSEPRDSAVYFCASGFGQHGNTIYFGEGSWLTVV.

CDR3 protein: CASRTNVGGAGQPQHF. The DNA of the CDR3 is TGTGCCAGCAGAACTAACGTCGGGGGGGCAGGTCAGCCCCAGCATTTT. The chain uses TRBV28 and TRBJ1-5; D is possibly TRBD1 (6 bases). This CDR3 region has 16 residues. Germline V lookup: CDR1 MDHEN, CDR2 SYDVKM. V was shortened by 6 bases and J by 6 bases, with 21 bases between the two germline ends.